Listed below are T cell receptor beta chains from one sample, sequenced in a study of identical twins. Using its own MiXCR run on the 5' RACE reads, TCRdb lists one record per CDR3 protein. Of 520,000 or so distinct CDR3 sequences in the sample, roughly a fifth are singletons; the top ten hold about 0.91%. The same data also went into a second study, on T cells expressing NK-cell markers.

Sequenced input: CD4+ T cells sorted from blood. These receptors were obtained from a woman younger than 35 in good health. CDR3s include the opening cysteine and the closing phenylalanine or tryptophan. The D gene is left open where the match is weak. Clone sizes are given selectively: once, few, many, or a class where the clone is expanded.

v_call: TRBV20-1
d_call: .
clone_size: .
j_call: TRBJ2-7
cdr3_nt: TGCAGTGCTAACAGCCAGAGTTACGAGCAGTACTTC
cdr3_aa: CSANSQSYEQYF

v_call: TRBV3-1
d_call: TRBD2
clone_size: .
j_call: TRBJ2-5
cdr3_nt: TGTGCCAGCAGCCACCCTTTCCGCGGGAGAAAATCAGAGACCCAGTACTTC
cdr3_aa: CASSHPFRGRKSETQYF

v_call: TRBV6-1
d_call: .
clone_size: .
j_call: TRBJ2-4
cdr3_nt: TGTGCCAGCAGTGAACATGGCGGCAAAAACATTCAGTACTTC
cdr3_aa: CASSEHGGKNIQYF

v_call: TRBV7-6
d_call: .
clone_size: few
j_call: TRBJ2-7
cdr3_nt: TGTGCCAGCAGCCCGCGGGGACAGCTCCCCTACGAGCAGTACTTC
cdr3_aa: CASSPRGQLPYEQYF

v_call: TRBV12-3/TRBV12-4
d_call: .
clone_size: .
j_call: TRBJ1-1
cdr3_nt: TGTGCCAGCATGGGCCGACCCACTGAAGCTTTCTTT
cdr3_aa: CASMGRPTEAFF

v_call: TRBV27
d_call: TRBD1
clone_size: few
j_call: TRBJ2-7
cdr3_nt: TGTGCCAGCAGTTTATCGAAACGGGACAGGCACGCTGGTAGGTCCTACGAGCAGTACTTC
cdr3_aa: CASSLSKRDRHAGRSYEQYF

v_call: TRBV20-1
d_call: TRBD1
clone_size: .
j_call: TRBJ1-2
cdr3_nt: TGCAGTGCTAGGCACCCGACAGGGGGCGGTGGCTACACCTTC
cdr3_aa: CSARHPTGGGGYTF

v_call: TRBV6-1
d_call: TRBD2
clone_size: many
j_call: TRBJ2-2
cdr3_nt: TGTGCCAGCAGCCGAGGGACTAGCGGGAGAGATGGGGAGCTGTTTTTT
cdr3_aa: CASSRGTSGRDGELFF

v_call: TRBV12-3/TRBV12-4
d_call: .
clone_size: few
j_call: TRBJ1-2
cdr3_nt: TGTGCCAGCGGCAGTTTACCCCTTGGGTATGGCTACACCTTC
cdr3_aa: CASGSLPLGYGYTF

v_call: TRBV7-9
d_call: .
clone_size: few
j_call: TRBJ1-5
cdr3_nt: TGTGCCAGCAGCCCGGTGGGGGGAAGCAATCAGCCCCAGCATTTT
cdr3_aa: CASSPVGGSNQPQHF

v_call: TRBV19
d_call: .
clone_size: .
j_call: TRBJ2-1
cdr3_nt: TGTGCCAGTAGTCCCGCCCGCGGGACTTCCTACAATGAGCAGTTCTTC
cdr3_aa: CASSPARGTSYNEQFF

v_call: TRBV20-1
d_call: .
clone_size: few
j_call: TRBJ1-1
cdr3_nt: TGCAGTGCCCCTGAAGCTTTCTTT
cdr3_aa: CSAPEAFF

v_call: TRBV6-5
d_call: .
clone_size: .
j_call: TRBJ1-2
cdr3_nt: TGTGCCAGCAGTTATACCAATACTAACTATGGCTACACCTTC
cdr3_aa: CASSYTNTNYGYTF

v_call: TRBV10-1
d_call: .
clone_size: .
j_call: TRBJ2-5
cdr3_nt: TGCGCCAGCAGCAGCGGTATGGGCGAGACCCAGTACTTC
cdr3_aa: CASSSGMGETQYF

v_call: TRBV5-1
d_call: .
clone_size: once
j_call: TRBJ2-3
cdr3_nt: TGCGCCAGCAGCCCCGGGACTGCACCCGATACGCAGTATTTT
cdr3_aa: CASSPGTAPDTQYF

v_call: TRBV20-1
d_call: .
clone_size: .
j_call: TRBJ1-1
cdr3_nt: TGCAGCGGACAGTGGAACACTGAAGCTTTCTTT
cdr3_aa: CSGQWNTEAFF

v_call: TRBV7-9
d_call: TRBD1
clone_size: few
j_call: TRBJ2-7
cdr3_nt: TGTGCCAGCAGCTTACCTGCCGGGACAGGGGGCAACTACGAGCAGTACTTC
cdr3_aa: CASSLPAGTGGNYEQYF

v_call: TRBV20-1
d_call: TRBD1
clone_size: few
j_call: TRBJ2-3
cdr3_nt: TGCAGTGCTAGCGCAGGGGGTGCTACAGATACGCAGTATTTT
cdr3_aa: CSASAGGATDTQYF

v_call: TRBV6-1
d_call: .
clone_size: few
j_call: TRBJ2-2
cdr3_nt: TGTGCCAGCCGCTTATGGGGGACTGACACCGGGGAGCTGTTTTTT
cdr3_aa: CASRLWGTDTGELFF

v_call: TRBV6-2/TRBV6-3
d_call: .
clone_size: .
j_call: TRBJ2-2
cdr3_nt: TGTGCCAGCAGGAGAAATTCGAACACCGGGGAGCTGTTTTTT
cdr3_aa: CASRRNSNTGELFF

v_call: TRBV12-3/TRBV12-4
d_call: TRBD1
clone_size: few
j_call: TRBJ1-2
cdr3_nt: TGTGCCAGCACCTTGGGACAGATCTATGGCTACACCTTC
cdr3_aa: CASTLGQIYGYTF

v_call: TRBV7-2
d_call: TRBD2
clone_size: .
j_call: TRBJ2-7
cdr3_nt: TGTGCCAGCAGCTACGGGCCAGCGGGAGATGTCTACGAGCAGTACTTC
cdr3_aa: CASSYGPAGDVYEQYF

v_call: TRBV5-1
d_call: TRBD2
clone_size: .
j_call: TRBJ2-1
cdr3_nt: TGCGCCAGCAGCTTCGTAGCGGGAGGGAGCTCCTACAATGAGCAGTTCTTC
cdr3_aa: CASSFVAGGSSYNEQFF

v_call: TRBV29-1
d_call: .
clone_size: few
j_call: TRBJ2-5
cdr3_nt: TGCAGCGTGAGAAGGGGAGATTGGGAGACCCAGTACTTC
cdr3_aa: CSVRRGDWETQYF

v_call: TRBV20-1
d_call: .
clone_size: few
j_call: TRBJ2-6
cdr3_nt: TGCAGTGCTAGAGACGGTCGTCGCCTACAGTCTGGGGCCAACGTCCTGACTTTC
cdr3_aa: CSARDGRRLQSGANVLTF

v_call: TRBV9
d_call: .
clone_size: once
j_call: TRBJ1-3
cdr3_nt: TGTGCCAGCAGCAGAGAACGGGACCGCTCTGGAAACACCATATATTTT
cdr3_aa: CASSRERDRSGNTIYF

v_call: TRBV20-1
d_call: .
clone_size: .
j_call: TRBJ2-5
cdr3_nt: TGCAGTGCCGCCCACCCACGACTTTGGGAAGAGACCCAGTACTTC
cdr3_aa: CSAAHPRLWEETQYF

v_call: TRBV28
d_call: .
clone_size: .
j_call: TRBJ2-3
cdr3_nt: TGTGCCAGCAGCTTAGCACAGGGAGGGTCAGATACGCAGTATTTT
cdr3_aa: CASSLAQGGSDTQYF

v_call: TRBV2
d_call: .
clone_size: .
j_call: TRBJ1-6
cdr3_nt: TGTGCCAGCCGACAGTACTATAATTCACCCCTCCACTTT
cdr3_aa: CASRQYYNSPLHF

v_call: TRBV4-3
d_call: .
clone_size: .
j_call: TRBJ2-7
cdr3_nt: TGCGCCAGCAGCCAAGATCAGGGCTACGAGCAGTACTTC
cdr3_aa: CASSQDQGYEQYF

v_call: TRBV7-6
d_call: .
clone_size: many
j_call: TRBJ2-1
cdr3_nt: TGTGCCAGCAGCTCGACAGGGAGGGGGACGCTCTTC
cdr3_aa: CASSSTGRGTLF

v_call: TRBV4-3
d_call: TRBD2
clone_size: .
j_call: TRBJ2-5
cdr3_nt: TGCGCCAGCAGCCTTACAGGGCTAGCGGGACAAGAGACCCAGTACTTC
cdr3_aa: CASSLTGLAGQETQYF

v_call: TRBV6-5
d_call: .
clone_size: few
j_call: TRBJ1-1
cdr3_nt: TGTGCCAGCTACCGGGGGAACACTGAAGCTTTCTTT
cdr3_aa: CASYRGNTEAFF

v_call: TRBV6-1
d_call: TRBD1
clone_size: .
j_call: TRBJ1-1
cdr3_nt: TGTGCCAGCAGTCAGGGGAACAGGGGGCGAGGCTTGAACACTGAAGCTTTCTTT
cdr3_aa: CASSQGNRGRGLNTEAFF

v_call: TRBV20-1
d_call: TRBD1
clone_size: .
j_call: TRBJ2-1
cdr3_nt: TGCAGTGCTACCCGCCCGACAGGGGGATTTTACAATGAGCAGTTCTTC
cdr3_aa: CSATRPTGGFYNEQFF

v_call: TRBV9
d_call: .
clone_size: .
j_call: TRBJ2-1
cdr3_nt: TGTGCCAGCAGCTCTTGGGGAGTCCACCACAATGAGCAGTTCTTC
cdr3_aa: CASSSWGVHHNEQFF

v_call: TRBV10-3
d_call: .
clone_size: .
j_call: TRBJ2-7
cdr3_nt: TGTGCCATCAGTGAAGGCAGGGGCTACGAGCAGTACTTC
cdr3_aa: CAISEGRGYEQYF

v_call: TRBV20-1
d_call: TRBD1
clone_size: many
j_call: TRBJ2-7
cdr3_nt: TGCAGTGCTAGCCTACTGTCCGGGACAGGGGGCGGTAAGCAGTACTTC
cdr3_aa: CSASLLSGTGGGKQYF

v_call: TRBV10-3
d_call: TRBD1
clone_size: .
j_call: TRBJ2-1
cdr3_nt: TGTGCCATCAGTGAGGACAGGGGTCGGAGTACCAATGAGCAGTTCTTC
cdr3_aa: CAISEDRGRSTNEQFF

v_call: TRBV20-1
d_call: TRBD2
clone_size: few
j_call: TRBJ2-1
cdr3_nt: TGCAGTGCTAGAAGACTAGCGGTTTACAATGAGCAGTTCTTC
cdr3_aa: CSARRLAVYNEQFF

v_call: TRBV4-1
d_call: .
clone_size: few
j_call: TRBJ2-3
cdr3_nt: TGCGCCAGCAGCCAACCCTCGGGGTCTCACCGCACAGATACGCAGTATTTT
cdr3_aa: CASSQPSGSHRTDTQYF

v_call: TRBV12-3/TRBV12-4
d_call: .
clone_size: few
j_call: TRBJ1-4
cdr3_nt: TGTGCCAGCAGTCGGGATGCCAGAAATGAAAAACTGTTTTTT
cdr3_aa: CASSRDARNEKLFF

v_call: TRBV12-5
d_call: TRBD1
clone_size: .
j_call: TRBJ1-2
cdr3_nt: TGTGCTAGTGGCAAGGACAGGCTATATGGCTACACCTTC
cdr3_aa: CASGKDRLYGYTF

v_call: TRBV9
d_call: .
clone_size: .
j_call: TRBJ2-1
cdr3_nt: TGTGCCAGCAGCGTATTCGGGACGGTGCGGCGGACCGAGCAGTTCTTC
cdr3_aa: CASSVFGTVRRTEQFF

v_call: TRBV6-1
d_call: .
clone_size: .
j_call: TRBJ1-6
cdr3_nt: TGTGCCAGCAGTCGACAGGAGAGCTCCTATAATTCACCCCTCCACTTT
cdr3_aa: CASSRQESSYNSPLHF

v_call: TRBV12-3/TRBV12-4
d_call: .
clone_size: few
j_call: TRBJ1-2
cdr3_nt: TGTGCCAGCAGTTCCTGGGCTGAATGGGGCTACACCTTC
cdr3_aa: CASSSWAEWGYTF

v_call: TRBV4-1
d_call: .
clone_size: .
j_call: TRBJ2-3
cdr3_nt: TGCGCCAGCAGCAAACCGGGGAGCACAGATACGCAGTATTTT
cdr3_aa: CASSKPGSTDTQYF

v_call: TRBV20-1
d_call: TRBD1
clone_size: .
j_call: TRBJ2-4
cdr3_nt: TGCAGTGCGAGCCACACCCCGGGACAGGGAAAAAACATTCAGTACTTC
cdr3_aa: CSASHTPGQGKNIQYF

v_call: TRBV7-9
d_call: .
clone_size: few
j_call: TRBJ2-6
cdr3_nt: TGTGCCAGCAGCCATGACAGCTCTGGGGCCAACGTCCTGACTTTC
cdr3_aa: CASSHDSSGANVLTF

v_call: TRBV27
d_call: TRBD2
clone_size: .
j_call: TRBJ2-1
cdr3_nt: TGTGCCAGCAGGGGACTAGCGGCCAATGAGCAGTTCTTC
cdr3_aa: CASRGLAANEQFF

v_call: TRBV6-2/TRBV6-3
d_call: .
clone_size: few
j_call: TRBJ2-5
cdr3_nt: TGTGCCAGCAGTATCCACGACAGCCGAGTGGCGGAGACCCAGTACTTC
cdr3_aa: CASSIHDSRVAETQYF

v_call: TRBV10-3
d_call: .
clone_size: .
j_call: TRBJ2-5
cdr3_nt: TGTGCCATCAAGGACCAACAAGAGACCCAGTACTTC
cdr3_aa: CAIKDQQETQYF

v_call: TRBV6-5
d_call: TRBD1
clone_size: .
j_call: TRBJ2-3
cdr3_nt: TGTGCCAGCAGTTACGGGACAGGGGGGAGGAAGTATTTT
cdr3_aa: CASSYGTGGRKYF

v_call: TRBV10-3
d_call: .
clone_size: .
j_call: TRBJ2-7
cdr3_nt: TGTGCCATCAGTCCAGGGGAAGAGCAGTACTTC
cdr3_aa: CAISPGEEQYF

v_call: TRBV6-5
d_call: .
clone_size: .
j_call: TRBJ1-1
cdr3_nt: TGTGCCAGCAGTTACTCGATCCGGGCCTCTGAAGCTTTCTTT
cdr3_aa: CASSYSIRASEAFF